The following is a T cell receptor (beta chain) sequence with its context. This entry comes from a study of CD8+ T cells in alopecia areata. CD4+ and CD8+ T cells were sorted from PBMCs. The V end was cut by 2 bases, the J end by 5 bases, with 10 bases between. The CDR3 has 14 amino acids. CDR1 is MNHNY and CDR2 is SVGAGI in the germline V gene (reference sequence). TCR sequencing used cDNA made by reverse transcription of extracted RNA. The repertoire was sequenced with immunoSEQ multiplex PCR; TCRdb's copy has only in-frame clones and lacks some. The table shows fewer than 200,000 clones, with about 72% occurring only once.

The material sequenced was CD8+ T cells sorted from blood, taken at week 0. The source of this sequence is a human donor with alopecia areata. This chain joins TRBV6-6 and TRBJ1-5; a weak D match, TRBD1 (5 bases). The CDR3 region is CASSYTGSDQPQHF. Here the CDR3 DNA reads TGTGCCAGCAGTTACACAGGTTCGGATCAGCCCCAGCATTTT.